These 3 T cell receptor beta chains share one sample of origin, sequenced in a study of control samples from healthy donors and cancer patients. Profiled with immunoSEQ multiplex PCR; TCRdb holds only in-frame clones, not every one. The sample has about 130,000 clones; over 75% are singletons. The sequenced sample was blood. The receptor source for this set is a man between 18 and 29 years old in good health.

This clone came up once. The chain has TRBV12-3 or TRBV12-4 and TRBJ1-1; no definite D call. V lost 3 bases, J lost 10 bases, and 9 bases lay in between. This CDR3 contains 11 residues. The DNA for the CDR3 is TGTGCCAGCAGTTTTGTGGGGTTAGCTTTCTTT. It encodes CASSFVGLAFF.

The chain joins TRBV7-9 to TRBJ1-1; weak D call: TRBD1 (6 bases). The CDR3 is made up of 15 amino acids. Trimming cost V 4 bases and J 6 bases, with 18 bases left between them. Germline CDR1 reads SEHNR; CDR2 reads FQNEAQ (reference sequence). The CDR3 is CASSSRQEIRSEAFF. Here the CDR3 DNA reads TGTGCCAGCAGCTCCAGACAGGAGATTCGGTCTGAAGCTTTCTTT. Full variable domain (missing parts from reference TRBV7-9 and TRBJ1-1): DTGVSQNPRHKITKRGQNVTFRCDPISEHNRLYWYRQTLGQGPEFLTYFQNEAQLEKSRLLSDRFSAERPKGSFSTLEIQRTEQGDSAMYLCASSSRQEIRSEAFFGQGTRLTVV.

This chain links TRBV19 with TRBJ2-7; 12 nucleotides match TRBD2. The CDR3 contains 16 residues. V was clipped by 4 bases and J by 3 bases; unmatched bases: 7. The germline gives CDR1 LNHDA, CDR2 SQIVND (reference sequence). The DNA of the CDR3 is TGTGCCAGTAGTACGCGGACTAGCGGGATAATCTACGAGCAGTACTTC. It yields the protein CASSTRTSGIIYEQYF. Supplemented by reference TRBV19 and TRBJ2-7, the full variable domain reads DGGITQSPKYLFRKEGQNVTLSCEQNLNHDAMYWYRQDPGQGLRLIYYSQIVNDFQKGDIAEGYSVSREKKESFPLTVTSAQKNPTAFYLCASSTRTSGIIYEQYFGPGTRLTVT.